Sequencing of this T cell receptor (beta chain) was carried out in a study of T cell responses to AZD1222 COVID-19 vaccine. With respect to this clone: Its antigen is currently unknown.

Here immunoSEQ multiplex PCR was the method, and the copy in TCRdb shows in-frame clones only, minus some. The data show roughly 180,000 clones, with 85% to 95% seen just once and 7.5% to 10% held by the top ten. After removal of 4 bases from V and 7 bases from J, the junction contained 4 bases not matched to a gene. This CDR3 region has 13 residues. Germline CDR1 reads SQVTM; CDR2 reads ANQGSEA. Study-wide points: White British people made up most donors, females outnumbered males, and clonal diversity was possibly underestimated. Seropositivity was recorded at baseline in only a handful of AZD1222 recipients.

The V and J genes are TRBV29-1 and TRBJ2-1, with 10 bases identical to TRBD2. The sequence derives from an adult in good health. This material consisted of peripheral blood, taken on day 0 of AZD1222 vaccination. The CDR3, as DNA: TGCAGCGTTGTAGCGGGAGGTTGGAATGAGCAGTTCTTC. Translated, it gives CSVVAGGWNEQFF.